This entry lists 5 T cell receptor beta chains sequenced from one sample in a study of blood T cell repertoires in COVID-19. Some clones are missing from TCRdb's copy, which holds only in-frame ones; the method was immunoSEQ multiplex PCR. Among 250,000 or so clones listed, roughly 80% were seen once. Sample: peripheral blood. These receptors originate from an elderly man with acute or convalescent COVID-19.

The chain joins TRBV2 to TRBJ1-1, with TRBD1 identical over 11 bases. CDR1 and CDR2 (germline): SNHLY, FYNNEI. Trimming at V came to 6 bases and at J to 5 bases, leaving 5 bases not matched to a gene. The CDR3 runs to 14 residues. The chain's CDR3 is CASSQDRGRTEAFF. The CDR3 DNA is TGTGCCAGCAGCCAGGACAGGGGGCGAACTGAAGCTTTCTTT.

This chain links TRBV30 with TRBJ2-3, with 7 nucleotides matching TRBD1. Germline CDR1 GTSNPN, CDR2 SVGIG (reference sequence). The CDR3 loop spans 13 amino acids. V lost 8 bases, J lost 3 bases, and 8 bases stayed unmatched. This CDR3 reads CARTGVHTDTQYF. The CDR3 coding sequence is TGTGCCCGAACAGGGGTTCATACAGATACGCAGTATTTT.

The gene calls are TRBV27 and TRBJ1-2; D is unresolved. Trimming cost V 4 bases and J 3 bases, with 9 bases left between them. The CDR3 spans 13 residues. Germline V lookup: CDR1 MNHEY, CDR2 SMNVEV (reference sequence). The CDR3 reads CASSSRNDYGYTF. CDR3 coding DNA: TGTGCCAGCAGTTCCAGGAACGACTATGGCTACACCTTC.

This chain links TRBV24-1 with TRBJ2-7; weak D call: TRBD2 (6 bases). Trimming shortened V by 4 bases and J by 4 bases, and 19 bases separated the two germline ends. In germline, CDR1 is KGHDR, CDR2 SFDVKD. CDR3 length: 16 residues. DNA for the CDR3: TGTGCCACCAGTGACCCCGGACACTCGGCGGGGTACGAGCAGTACTTC. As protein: CATSDPGHSAGYEQYF.

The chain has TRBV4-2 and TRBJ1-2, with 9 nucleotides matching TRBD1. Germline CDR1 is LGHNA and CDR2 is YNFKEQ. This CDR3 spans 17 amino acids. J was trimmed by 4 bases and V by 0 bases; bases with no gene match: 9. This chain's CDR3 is CASSQEMGTGTLYGYTF. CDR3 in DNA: TGTGCCAGCAGCCAAGAAATGGGGACAGGGACCCTCTATGGCTACACCTTC.